Following are 4 T cell receptor beta chains from one sample sequenced in a study of T cells in localized non-small cell lung cancer. Profiling relied on immunoSEQ multiplex PCR, and the TCRdb table lists in-frame clones only, not all of them. The sample consists of around 21,000 clones, around 90% of them appearing once. The material was peripheral blood, obtained before any cancer treatment. The receptors originated from a male donor at least 60 years old with stage I lung adenocarcinoma.

The rearrangement uses TRBV6-4 and TRBJ1-6; 10 nucleotides agree with TRBD1. Trimming cost V 5 bases and J 14 bases; bases outside gene matches: 12. The germline gives CDR1 MRHNA, CDR2 SNTAGT. The CDR3 has 15 amino acids. In DNA, the CDR3 is TGTGCCAGCAGTCCTGGGACAGGGGCCGTCCAAGCCCTCCACTTT. Amino acids: CASSPGTGAVQALHF.

V is TRBV2 and J is TRBJ1-1; a weak D match, TRBD1 (5 bases). The CDR3 spans 13 residues. The germline V gene has CDR1 SNHLY and CDR2 FYNNEI. Trimming cost V 5 bases and J 2 bases, with 9 bases left between them. This CDR3 is CASSRDSNTEAFF. As DNA, the CDR3 is TGTGCCAGCAGTAGAGACAGTAACACTGAAGCTTTCTTT.

The V gene is TRBV6-5, the J gene TRBJ1-5; 7 bases are shared with TRBD1. This CDR3 spans 14 amino acids. Germline lookup yields CDR1 MNHEY and CDR2 SVGAGI. J lost 6 bases, V lost 7 bases, and 9 bases had no gene match. The CDR3 is CASTPRQGAQPQHF. The CDR3 bases are TGTGCCAGCACCCCCCGACAGGGCGCTCAGCCCCAGCATTTT.

CDR3 DNA sequence: TGCGCCAGCAGCCCGGACGGGACAGGGCGGAAGGAGCAGTACTTC. Translation: CASSPDGTGRKEQYF. This chain connects TRBV5-1 to TRBJ2-7, with 9 bases matching TRBD1. V shed 4 bases, J shed 7 bases, and the junction held 12 bases outside the gene matches. The CDR3 loop spans 15 amino acids. Germline CDR1 and CDR2: SGHRS and YFSETQ. Full variable domain (rest looked up from reference TRBV5-1 and TRBJ2-7): KAGVTQTPRYLIKTRGQQVTLSCSPISGHRSVSWYQQTPGQGLQFLFEYFSETQRNKGNFPGRFSGRQFSNSRSEMNVSTLELGDSALYLCASSPDGTGRKEQYFGPGTRLTVT.